The 14 T cell receptor beta chains given below trace back to one sample, sequenced in a study of shared clonotypes between healthy human individuals. Sequenced by immunoSEQ multiplex PCR; TCRdb stores in-frame clones only, minus some. The table has about 640,000 clones, around 72% seen once. The sequenced sample was memory CD4+ T cells sorted from blood. Subset given: CD45RA-negative fraction. These receptor sequences come from a woman aged 30 to 39 in good health.

The gene calls are TRBV14 and TRBJ1-6; D is perhaps TRBD1 (6 bases). Germline lookup yields CDR1 SGHDN and CDR2 FVKESK. V was pared by 2 bases and J by 15 bases, with 14 bases between. There are 13 residues in the CDR3. In DNA form, the CDR3 reads TGTGCCAGCAGCCAAAGTCTCTACAGGGACCTCCACTTT. It is translated as CASSQSLYRDLHF.

The rearrangement uses TRBV29-1 and TRBJ2-3; D possibly corresponds to TRBD2 (6 bases). Between the trimmed V and J ends, which lost 3 bases and 2 bases, there was a span of 18 bases. Germline CDR1 reads SQVTM; CDR2 reads ANQGSEA. This CDR3 is built from 16 residues. For the CDR3, the DNA is TGCAGCGTTGATCAACCACGACTAGGATACACAGATACGCAGTATTTT. It yields the protein CSVDQPRLGYTDTQYF.

This clone showed up just a few times. The genes are TRBV19 and TRBJ2-3; D gene ambiguous. The CDR3 is made up of 13 amino acids. Deletions cut 8 bases from V and 1 base from J, with 10 bases between. Per the germline V gene, CDR1 is LNHDA and CDR2 is SQIVND (reference sequence). In DNA form, the CDR3 reads TGTGCCAGTTGGACCCCTGGCACAGATACGCAGTATTTT. Its protein is CASWTPGTDTQYF. Full variable domain (outside the CDR3, taken from reference TRBV19 and TRBJ2-3): DGGITQSPKYLFRKEGQNVTLSCEQNLNHDAMYWYRQDPGQGLRLIYYSQIVNDFQKGDIAEGYSVSREKKESFPLTVTSAQKNPTAFYLCASWTPGTDTQYFGPGTRLTVL.

This clone was seen only once. The CDR3 bases are TGTGCCAGCTCACCTCAAACTAGCGGGAGTTCCTACGAGCAGTACTTC. As protein: CASSPQTSGSSYEQYF. The chain couples TRBV18 to TRBJ2-7, with 11 bases identical to TRBD2. Germline CDR1 reads KGHSH; CDR2 reads LQKENI. The CDR3 is made up of 16 amino acids. V lost 3 bases, J lost 1 base, and 5 bases stayed unmatched.

V gene TRBV19 combines with J gene TRBJ2-7, with a weak D call TRBD1 (5 bases). The V end lost 3 bases, the J end lost 2 bases, and 11 bases lay between the germline ends. This CDR3 spans 14 amino acids. Germline V lookup: CDR1 LNHDA, CDR2 SQIVND (reference sequence). CDR3 amino acids: CASSIKDKAYEQYF. The CDR3 DNA is TGTGCCAGTAGTATTAAGGACAAGGCCTACGAGCAGTACTTC.

V gene TRBV11-3 combines with J gene TRBJ1-2; TRBD1 agrees at 7 bases. Germline values: CDR1 SGHNT, CDR2 YENEEA. The CDR3 runs to 14 residues. The V and J ends lost 5 bases and 5 bases, in that order; junction bases with no gene match: 8. CDR3 nucleotides: TGTGCCAGCAGCATACAACGGGACAGTTATGGCTACACCTTC. Protein product: CASSIQRDSYGYTF.

This rearrangement joins TRBV7-9 to TRBJ2-1, with a tentative D call TRBD2 (6 bases). This CDR3 spans 11 amino acids. V lost 10 bases to trimming and J lost 8 bases, with 12 bases between them. Germline V lookup: CDR1 SEHNR, CDR2 FQNEAQ (reference sequence). CDR3 sequence reads: CATETRDEQFF. The CDR3 DNA follows: TGTGCCACTGAGACTAGGGATGAGCAGTTCTTC. The full variable domain, rest sourced from reference TRBV7-9 and TRBJ2-1, is DTGVSQNPRHKITKRGQNVTFRCDPISEHNRLYWYRQTLGQGPEFLTYFQNEAQLEKSRLLSDRFSAERPKGSFSTLEIQRTEQGDSAMYLCATETRDEQFFGPGTRLTVL.

The CDR3: CASRTDLWGSYEQYF. Here the CDR3 DNA reads TGTGCCAGCAGAACGGACCTCTGGGGATCCTACGAGCAGTACTTC. V gene TRBV6-1 combines with J gene TRBJ2-7; D is uncertain. The V end lost 6 bases, the J end lost 1 base, and 16 bases lay between the germline ends. CDR1 and CDR2 (germline): MNHNS, SASEGT. This CDR3 has 15 residues.

This chain joins TRBV28 and TRBJ1-3; 11 nucleotides agree with TRBD1. Germline CDR1 MDHEN, CDR2 SYDVKM. Trimming cost V 5 bases and J 2 bases; bases outside gene matches: 2. This CDR3 comprises 15 residues. The CDR3 region has the DNA TGTGCCAGCAGTGGACAGGGGGCAGCTGGAAACACCATATATTTT. It specifies CASSGQGAAGNTIYF.

CDR3 coding DNA: TGTGCCAGCAGCCAATTTGGTCGTTGGGGGGCCTACGAGCAGTACTTC. Translated: CASSQFGRWGAYEQYF. J is TRBJ2-7 and V is TRBV14; a possible D gene is TRBD2 (6 bases). Germline CDR1 reads SGHDN; CDR2 reads FVKESK. The CDR3 is 16 residues long. Deletions cut 2 bases from V and 2 bases from J, with 16 bases between.

The rearrangement joins TRBV4-2 to TRBJ2-1; TRBD2 agrees at 10 bases. Germline V gives CDR1 LGHNA, CDR2 YNFKEQ. With V trimmed by 0 bases and J by 7 bases, 9 bases remained unmatched. The CDR3 is made up of 17 amino acids. The CDR3 DNA reads TGTGCCAGCAGCCAAGATTGGGGAGCGGGAGGGAGTAATGAGCAGTTCTTC. It yields the protein CASSQDWGAGGSNEQFF.

This sequence joins TRBV7-2 and TRBJ2-2, with 7 bases aligning to TRBD1. CDR3 size: 17 residues. Germline trimming cut 4 bases from V and 3 bases from J; bases unmatched to any gene: 11. The germline CDR1 and CDR2 sequences are SGHTA and FQGNSA. The CDR3 loop reads CASSSTKTGTYTGELFF. CDR3 nucleotides: TGTGCCAGCAGCTCAACAAAGACAGGGACGTACACCGGGGAGCTGTTTTTT. Full variable domain (rest looked up from reference TRBV7-2 and TRBJ2-2): GAGVSQSPSNKVTEKGKDVELRCDPISGHTALYWYRQSLGQGLEFLIYFQGNSAPDKSGLPSDRFSAERTGGSVSTLTIQRTQQEDSAVYLCASSSTKTGTYTGELFFGEGSRLTVL.

The rearrangement links TRBV5-1 to TRBJ2-7, with TRBD1 identical over 8 bases. Germline assignment: CDR1 SGHRS and CDR2 YFSETQ. Trimming removed 0 bases from V and 4 bases from J; junction bases left unmatched: 3. The CDR3 is 14 residues long. CDR3 sequence: CASSLDGQGYEQYF. The CDR3 region has the DNA TGCGCCAGCAGCTTGGACGGACAGGGTTACGAGCAGTACTTC.

The V call is TRBV4-2, the J call TRBJ2-2, with a possible D match to TRBD2 (6 bases). Trimming stripped 2 bases from V and 7 bases from J, with 14 bases between. Germline CDR1 reads LGHNA; CDR2 reads YNFKEQ. The CDR3 loop spans 15 amino acids. The CDR3 DNA follows: TGTGCCAGCAGCCAATCCGGGAGCTCGGGCGGGGAGCTGTTTTTT. As protein: CASSQSGSSGGELFF.